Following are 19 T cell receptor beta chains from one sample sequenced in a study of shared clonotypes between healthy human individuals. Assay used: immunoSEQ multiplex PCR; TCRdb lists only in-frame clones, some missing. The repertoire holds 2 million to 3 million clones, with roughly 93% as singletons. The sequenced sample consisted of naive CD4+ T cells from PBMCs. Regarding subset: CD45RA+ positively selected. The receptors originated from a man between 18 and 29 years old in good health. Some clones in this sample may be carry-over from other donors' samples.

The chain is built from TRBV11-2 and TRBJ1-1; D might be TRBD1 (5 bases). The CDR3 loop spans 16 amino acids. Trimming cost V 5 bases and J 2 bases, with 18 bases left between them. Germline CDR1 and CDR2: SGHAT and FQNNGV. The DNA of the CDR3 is TGTGCCAGCAGCCAACAAGCGGGGGGTAGTAACACTGAAGCTTTCTTT. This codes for CASSQQAGGSNTEAFF.

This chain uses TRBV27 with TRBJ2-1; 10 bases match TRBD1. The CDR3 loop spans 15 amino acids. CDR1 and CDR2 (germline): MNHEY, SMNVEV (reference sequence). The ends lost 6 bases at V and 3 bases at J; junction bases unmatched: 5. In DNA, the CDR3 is TGTGCCAGCAGCCTGGACAGGGGGATCTACAATGAGCAGTTCTTC. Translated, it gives CASSLDRGIYNEQFF.

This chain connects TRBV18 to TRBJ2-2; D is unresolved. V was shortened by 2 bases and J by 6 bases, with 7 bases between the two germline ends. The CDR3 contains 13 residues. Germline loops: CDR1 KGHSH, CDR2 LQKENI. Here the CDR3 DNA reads TGTGCCAGCTCACCAGTTGCAGCCGGGGAGCTGTTTTTT. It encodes CASSPVAAGELFF.

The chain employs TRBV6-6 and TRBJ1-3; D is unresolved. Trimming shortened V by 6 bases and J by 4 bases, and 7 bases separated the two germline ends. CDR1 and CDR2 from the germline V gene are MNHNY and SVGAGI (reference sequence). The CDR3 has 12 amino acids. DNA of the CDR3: TGTGCCAGCAGAAAGGACGGAAACACCATATATTTT. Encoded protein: CASRKDGNTIYF.

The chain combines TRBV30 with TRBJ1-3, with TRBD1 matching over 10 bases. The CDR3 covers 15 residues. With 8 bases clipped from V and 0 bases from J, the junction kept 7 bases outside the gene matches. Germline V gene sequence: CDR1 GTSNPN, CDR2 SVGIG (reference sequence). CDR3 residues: CAGGDRGSSGNTIYF. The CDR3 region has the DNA TGTGCCGGCGGGGACAGGGGTAGCTCTGGAAACACCATATATTTT.

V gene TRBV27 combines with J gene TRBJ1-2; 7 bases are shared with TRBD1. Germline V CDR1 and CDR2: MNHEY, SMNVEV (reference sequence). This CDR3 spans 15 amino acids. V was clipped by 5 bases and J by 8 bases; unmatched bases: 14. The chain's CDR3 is CASSLRFRDSFGYTF. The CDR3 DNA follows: TGTGCCAGCAGTCTACGATTCCGGGACAGTTTCGGCTACACCTTC.

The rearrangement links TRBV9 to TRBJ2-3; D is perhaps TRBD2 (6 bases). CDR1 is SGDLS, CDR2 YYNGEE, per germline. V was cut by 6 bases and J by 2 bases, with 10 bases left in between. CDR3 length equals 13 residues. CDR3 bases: TGTGCCAGCACCCCGGGGGACACAGATACGCAGTATTTT. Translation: CASTPGDTDTQYF.

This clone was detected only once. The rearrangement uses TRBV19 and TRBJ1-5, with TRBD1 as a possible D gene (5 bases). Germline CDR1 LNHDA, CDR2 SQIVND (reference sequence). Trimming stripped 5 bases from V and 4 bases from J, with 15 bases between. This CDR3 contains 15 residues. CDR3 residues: CASSRMAGTNQPQHF. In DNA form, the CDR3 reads TGTGCCAGTAGTCGGATGGCAGGGACTAATCAGCCCCAGCATTTT. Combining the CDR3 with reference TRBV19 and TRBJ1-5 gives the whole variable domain DGGITQSPKYLFRKEGQNVTLSCEQNLNHDAMYWYRQDPGQGLRLIYYSQIVNDFQKGDIAEGYSVSREKKESFPLTVTSAQKNPTAFYLCASSRMAGTNQPQHFGDGTRLSIL.

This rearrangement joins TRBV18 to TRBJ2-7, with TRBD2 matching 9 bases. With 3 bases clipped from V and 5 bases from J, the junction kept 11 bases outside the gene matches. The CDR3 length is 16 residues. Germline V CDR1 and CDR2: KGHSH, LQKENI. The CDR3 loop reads CASSPIAGEAENEQYF. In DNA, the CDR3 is TGTGCCAGCTCACCTATAGCGGGAGAGGCTGAGAACGAGCAGTACTTC.

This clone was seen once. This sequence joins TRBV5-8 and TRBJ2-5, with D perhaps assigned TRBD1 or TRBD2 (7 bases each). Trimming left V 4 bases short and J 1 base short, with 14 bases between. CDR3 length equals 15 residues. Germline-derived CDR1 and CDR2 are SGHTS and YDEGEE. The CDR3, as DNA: TGTGCCAGCAGCCTTGGGGAGGGGGCCCAAGAGACCCAGTACTTC. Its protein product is CASSLGEGAQETQYF.

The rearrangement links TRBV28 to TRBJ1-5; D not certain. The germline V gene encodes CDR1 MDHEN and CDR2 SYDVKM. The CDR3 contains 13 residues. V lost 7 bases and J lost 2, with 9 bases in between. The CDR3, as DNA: TGTGCCAGCATCACATGGGGCAATCAGCCCCAGCATTTT. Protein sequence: CASITWGNQPQHF.

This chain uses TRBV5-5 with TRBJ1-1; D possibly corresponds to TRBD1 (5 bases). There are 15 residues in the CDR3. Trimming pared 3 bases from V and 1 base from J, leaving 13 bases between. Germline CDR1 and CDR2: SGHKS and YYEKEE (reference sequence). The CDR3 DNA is TGTGCCAGCAGCTCGCTGGGACCGTCGAACACTGAAGCTTTCTTT. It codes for CASSSLGPSNTEAFF.

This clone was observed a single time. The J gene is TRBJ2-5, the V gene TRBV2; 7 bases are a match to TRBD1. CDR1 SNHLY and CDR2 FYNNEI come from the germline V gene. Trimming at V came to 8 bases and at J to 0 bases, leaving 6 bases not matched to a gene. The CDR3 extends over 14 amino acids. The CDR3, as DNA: TGTGCCAGCCACCGGGACAGACACCAAGAGACCCAGTACTTC. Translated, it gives CASHRDRHQETQYF.

The CDR3 DNA follows: TGCAGTGCCTACCCTGGCTACACCTTC. As protein: CSAYPGYTF. V gene TRBV20-1 combines with J gene TRBJ1-2; no firm D call. V gave up 6 bases and J gave up 7 bases, with 6 bases separating them. The germline gives CDR1 DFQATT, CDR2 SNEGSKA (reference sequence). The CDR3 consists of 9 residues.

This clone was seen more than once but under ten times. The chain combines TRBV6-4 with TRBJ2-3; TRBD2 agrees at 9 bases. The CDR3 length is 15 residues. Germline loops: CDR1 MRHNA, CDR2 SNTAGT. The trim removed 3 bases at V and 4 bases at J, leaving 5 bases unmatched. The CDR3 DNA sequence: TGTGCCAGCAGTGAAAGTAGCGGGAGTTCAGATACGCAGTATTTT. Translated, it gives CASSESSGSSDTQYF.

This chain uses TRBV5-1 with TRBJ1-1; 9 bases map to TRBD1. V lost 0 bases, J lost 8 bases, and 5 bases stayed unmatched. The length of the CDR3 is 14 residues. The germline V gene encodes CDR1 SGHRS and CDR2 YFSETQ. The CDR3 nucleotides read TGCGCCAGCAGCTTGGACCGACAGGGGGTCGAAGCTTTCTTT. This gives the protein CASSLDRQGVEAFF.

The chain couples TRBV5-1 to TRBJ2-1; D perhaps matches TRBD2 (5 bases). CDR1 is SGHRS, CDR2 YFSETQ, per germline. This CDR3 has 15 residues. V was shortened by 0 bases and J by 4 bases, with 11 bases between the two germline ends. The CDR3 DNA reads TGCGCCAGCAGCTTGGCGTCTCCGGGGTACAATGAGCAGTTCTTC. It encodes CASSLASPGYNEQFF.

The CDR3, as DNA: TGTGCCAGTAGTATCTACAGGGGGCGCGGGGAGACCCAGTACTTC. Encoded protein: CASSIYRGRGETQYF. V gene TRBV19 combines with J gene TRBJ2-5; 9 bases are a match to TRBD1. Germline-derived CDR1 and CDR2 are LNHDA and SQIVND (reference sequence). The CDR3 extends over 15 amino acids. J lost 5 bases, V lost 3 bases, and 7 bases had no gene match.

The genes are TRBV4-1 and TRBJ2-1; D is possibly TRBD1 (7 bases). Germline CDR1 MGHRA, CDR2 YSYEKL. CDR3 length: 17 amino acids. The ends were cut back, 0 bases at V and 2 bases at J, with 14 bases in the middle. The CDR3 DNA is TGCGCCAGCAGCCAAGATCAGGGGGGAAGCGCCTACAATGAGCAGTTCTTC. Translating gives CASSQDQGGSAYNEQFF.